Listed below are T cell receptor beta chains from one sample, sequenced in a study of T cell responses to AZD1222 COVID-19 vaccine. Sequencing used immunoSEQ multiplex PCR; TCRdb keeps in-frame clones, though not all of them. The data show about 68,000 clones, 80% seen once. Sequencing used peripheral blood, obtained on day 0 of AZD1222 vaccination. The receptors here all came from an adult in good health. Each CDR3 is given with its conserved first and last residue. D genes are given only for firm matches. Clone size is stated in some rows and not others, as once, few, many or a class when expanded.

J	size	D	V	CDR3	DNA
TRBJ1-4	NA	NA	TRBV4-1	CASSQGVFSTNEKLFF	TGCGCCAGCAGCCAAGGGGTTTTCTCCACTAATGAAAAACTGTTTTTT
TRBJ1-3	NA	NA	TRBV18	CASSPLQQGAAGNTIYF	TGTGCCAGCTCACCATTACAACAGGGAGCTGCTGGAAACACCATATATTTT
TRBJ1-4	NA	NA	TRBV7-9	CASSLAGQPQRGEKLFF	TGTGCCAGCAGCTTAGCTGGACAACCCCAGAGGGGGGAAAAACTGTTTTTT
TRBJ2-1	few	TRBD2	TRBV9	CASSSKEDLAGAIYNEQFF	TGTGCCAGCAGCTCTAAGGAGGACCTAGCGGGGGCCATCTACAATGAGCAGTTCTTC
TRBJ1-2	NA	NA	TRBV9	CASSVYEGRYGYTF	TGTGCCAGCAGCGTATATGAGGGGAGGTATGGCTACACCTTC
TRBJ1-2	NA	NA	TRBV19	CATQPGADGYTF	TGTGCCACTCAACCCGGAGCCGATGGCTACACCTTC
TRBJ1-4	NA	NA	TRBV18	CASSPTGQGVEKLFF	TGTGCCAGCTCACCCACAGGACAAGGCGTGGAAAAACTGTTTTTT
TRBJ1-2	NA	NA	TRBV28	CASSASGYGYTF	TGTGCCAGCAGTGCCTCGGGCTATGGCTACACCTTC
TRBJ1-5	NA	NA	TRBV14	CASSQGGGARQHF	TGTGCCAGCAGCCAAGGGGGAGGTGCACGGCAGCATTTT
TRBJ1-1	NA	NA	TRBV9	CASSVESMNTEAFF	TGTGCCAGCAGCGTAGAAAGCATGAACACTGAAGCTTTCTTT
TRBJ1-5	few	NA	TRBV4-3	CASSQDLRGGNQPQHF	TGCGCCAGCAGCCAAGATCTTAGGGGGGGCAATCAGCCCCAGCATTTT
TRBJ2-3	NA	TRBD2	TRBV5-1	CASSLGRGGTDTQYF	TGCGCCAGCAGCTTGGGGCGGGGGGGCACAGATACGCAGTATTTT
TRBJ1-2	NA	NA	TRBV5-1	CASSQSLNYGYTF	TGCGCCAGCAGCCAGTCTCTTAACTATGGCTACACCTTC
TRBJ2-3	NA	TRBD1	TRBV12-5	CASNRGDTDTQYF	TGTGCTAGCAACAGGGGAGACACAGATACGCAGTATTTT
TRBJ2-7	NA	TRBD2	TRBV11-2	CASSLASGETYEQYF	TGTGCCAGCAGCTTAGCTAGCGGGGAGACCTACGAGCAGTACTTC
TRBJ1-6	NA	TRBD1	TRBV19	CASSQGGYSPLHF	TGTGCCAGTAGTCAAGGGGGCTATTCACCCCTCCACTTT
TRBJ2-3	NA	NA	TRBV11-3	CASSLAEEADTQYF	TGTGCCAGCAGCTTAGCGGAGGAAGCAGATACGCAGTATTTT
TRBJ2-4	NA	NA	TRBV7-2	CASSLSGPSGNIQYF	TGTGCCAGCAGCTTATCCGGGCCCTCCGGAAACATTCAGTACTTC
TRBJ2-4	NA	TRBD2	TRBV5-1	CASSFGLAGGQNIQYF	TGCGCCAGCAGCTTCGGACTAGCGGGGGGTCAAAACATTCAGTACTTC
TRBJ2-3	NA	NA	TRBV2	CASSDLDTQYF	TGTGCCAGCAGTGATCTCGATACGCAGTATTTT
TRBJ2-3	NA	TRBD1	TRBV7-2	CASSSNRGLSTDTQYF	TGTGCCAGCAGCTCGAACAGGGGGCTTAGCACAGATACGCAGTATTTT
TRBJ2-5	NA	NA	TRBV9	CASSALSGGAETQYF	TGTGCCAGCAGCGCCCTATCTGGCGGGGCTGAGACCCAGTACTTC
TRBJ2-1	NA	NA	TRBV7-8	CASSSYRAGSYNEQFF	TGTGCCAGCAGCTCGTACAGGGCGGGTTCCTACAATGAGCAGTTCTTC
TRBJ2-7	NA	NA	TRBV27	CASRPTGPSYEQYF	TGTGCCAGCAGGCCTACAGGGCCCTCCTACGAGCAGTACTTC
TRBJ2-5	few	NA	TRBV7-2	CASSLGQDFPEYF	TGTGCCAGCAGCTTAGGGCAGGACTTTCCTGAGTACTTC
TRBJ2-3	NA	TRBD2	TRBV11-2	CASKRGSWDTQYF	TGTGCCAGTAAGCGGGGGTCTTGGGATACGCAGTATTTT
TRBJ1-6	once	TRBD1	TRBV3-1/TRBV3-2	CASRTTGGSPLHF	TGTGCCAGCAGAACGACAGGGGGTTCACCCCTCCACTTT
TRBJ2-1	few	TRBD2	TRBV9	CASSYSGEFYNEQFF	TGTGCCAGCAGCTATAGCGGGGAGTTCTACAATGAGCAGTTCTTC
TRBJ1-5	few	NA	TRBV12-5	CASGLGFDRNNQPQHF	TGTGCTAGTGGTTTGGGCTTTGACAGGAACAATCAGCCCCAGCATTTT
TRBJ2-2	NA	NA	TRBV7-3	CASSFFSGELFF	TGTGCCAGCAGCTTTTTTTCCGGGGAGCTGTTTTTT
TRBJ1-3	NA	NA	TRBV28	CASSLGQGGAGNTIYF	TGTGCCAGCAGTTTGGGGCAGGGAGGGGCTGGAAACACCATATATTTT
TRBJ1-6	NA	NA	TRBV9	CASSVDPEYNSPLHF	TGTGCCAGCAGCGTAGACCCGGAGTATAATTCACCCCTCCACTTT
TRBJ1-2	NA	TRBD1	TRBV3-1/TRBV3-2	CASSVQGAPSNYGYTF	TGTGCCAGCAGCGTCCAGGGGGCGCCCTCTAACTATGGCTACACCTTC
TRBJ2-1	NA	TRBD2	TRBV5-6	CASTPRLAGDEQFF	TGTGCCAGCACCCCCCGGCTAGCGGGGGATGAGCAGTTCTTC
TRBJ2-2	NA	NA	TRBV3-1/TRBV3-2	CASSQVGPTGELFF	TGTGCCAGCAGCCAAGTTGGCCCCACCGGGGAGCTGTTTTTT
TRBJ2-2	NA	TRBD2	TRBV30	CAWSVGLAVYTGELFF	TGTGCCTGGAGTGTGGGACTAGCGGTGTACACCGGGGAGCTGTTTTTT
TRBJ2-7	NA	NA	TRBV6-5	CASGKGGPYEQYF	TGTGCCAGCGGAAAGGGGGGCCCCTACGAGCAGTACTTC
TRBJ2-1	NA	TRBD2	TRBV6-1	CASSDLGLAGLWQFF	TGTGCCAGCAGTGACCTGGGACTAGCGGGGCTGTGGCAGTTCTTC
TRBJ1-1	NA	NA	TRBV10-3	CAISESLREAFF	TGTGCCATCAGTGAGTCGTTGAGGGAAGCTTTCTTT
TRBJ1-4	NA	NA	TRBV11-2	CASSLVRGLGEKLFF	TGTGCCAGCAGCTTAGTCCGAGGCCTCGGGGAAAAACTGTTTTTT
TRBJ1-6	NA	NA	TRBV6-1	CASSEHLNSPLHF	TGTGCCAGCAGTGAACACCTCAATTCACCCCTCCACTTT
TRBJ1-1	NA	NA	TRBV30	CAWSAWDTEAFF	TGTGCCTGGAGTGCCTGGGACACTGAAGCTTTCTTT
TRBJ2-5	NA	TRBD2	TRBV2	CASGRAPQETQYF	TGTGCCAGCGGGAGGGCACCCCAAGAGACCCAGTACTTC
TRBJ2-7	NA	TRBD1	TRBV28	CASLTGNGYEQYF	TGTGCCAGCCTGACAGGGAATGGCTACGAGCAGTACTTC
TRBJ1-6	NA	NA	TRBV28	CASEAGSYNSPLHF	TGTGCCAGCGAAGCGGGCTCCTATAATTCACCCCTCCACTTT
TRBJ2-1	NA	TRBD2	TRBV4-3	CASSPDREAYNEQFF	TGCGCCAGCAGCCCGGACCGGGAGGCTTACAATGAGCAGTTCTTC
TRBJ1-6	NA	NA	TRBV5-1	CASSFGAGSYNSPLHF	TGCGCCAGCAGCTTTGGGGCGGGCTCCTATAATTCACCCCTCCACTTT
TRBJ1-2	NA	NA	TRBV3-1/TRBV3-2	CASSRNQGPGYGYTF	TGTGCCAGCAGCCGCAATCAGGGGCCAGGCTATGGCTACACCTTC
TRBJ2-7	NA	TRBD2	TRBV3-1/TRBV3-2	CASSPRLAGGLSLEQYF	TGTGCCAGCAGCCCTCGACTAGCGGGGGGTCTCTCCCTCGAGCAGTACTTC
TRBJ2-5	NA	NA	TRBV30	CAWRGTTELQETQYF	TGTGCCTGGAGGGGGACCACCGAACTCCAAGAGACCCAGTACTTC
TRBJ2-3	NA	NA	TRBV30	CAWSVPTDTQYF	TGTGCCTGGAGTGTACCCACAGATACGCAGTATTTT